Below, 21 T cell receptor beta chains from the same sample are listed, as sequenced in a study of PD-1 blockade in classical Hodgkin lymphoma (dated by TCRdb to between 2020 and 2021). According to the study, the label for this sample's time point signals: cycle 1 day 1 (C1D1), immediately before nivolumab initiation. All trial patients had relapsed after autologous stem cell transplantation, with cohorts A, B and C differing in prior brentuximab vedotin exposure. Libraries came from the immunoSEQ multiplex PCR assay. TCRdb re-hosts the immuneACCESS table, in-frame sequences only. Its copies lack some clones; in the studies checked, an unresolved V gene accounts for under half of them, and the cause for the rest is not known. This sample has more than 15,000 clones in its table, and approximately 72% of those were observed once. The ten top clones hold 4.6% of the sample. Sequencing was performed on peripheral blood mononuclear cells (PBMCs), taken at baseline. The receptors shown here come from a human donor with classical Hodgkin lymphoma.

The V gene is TRBV12-5, the J gene TRBJ1-5, with a possible D match to TRBD1 (6 bases). This CDR3 has 14 amino acids. V dropped 6 bases and J dropped 3 bases, with 12 bases sitting between them. Germline lookup yields CDR1 LGHNT and CDR2 FRNRAP. CDR3 sequence (DNA): TGTGCTAGTGGCCCGGACAGCCTCAATCAGCCCCAGCATTTT. Protein sequence: CASGPDSLNQPQHF.

This clone has a handful of counts. This rearrangement joins TRBV7-9 to TRBJ2-7; possibly TRBD2 for D (6 bases). Trimming took 5 bases from V and 4 from J, leaving 18 bases between them. CDR1 and CDR2 (germline): SEHNR, FQNEAQ (reference sequence). This CDR3 is 15 amino acids long. CDR3 in DNA: TGTGCCAGCAGCCTAGAGGGCGGGGACTCTTACGAGCAGTACTTC. It specifies CASSLEGGDSYEQYF.

With respect to this clone: One junction end does not reproduce the germline sequence, and a read error may be involved. This chain uses TRBV20-1 with TRBJ2-7, with 9 bases lining up with TRBD2. This CDR3 region has 11 residues. Per the germline V gene, CDR1 is DFQATT and CDR2 is SNEGSKA (reference sequence). The DNA of the CDR3 is TGCAGTGCTAGTGGAGGCGGGGGGGCTGAGTTC. Encoded protein: CSASGGGGAEF.

The CDR3: CSAQGEVRTEAFF. The CDR3 DNA follows: TGCAGCGCACAGGGTGAGGTGAGGACTGAAGCTTTCTTT. This sequence joins TRBV29-1 and TRBJ1-1, with D possibly TRBD1 on 6 matching bases. V lost 7 bases and J lost 5, with 17 bases in between. There are 13 residues in the CDR3. Per germline, CDR1 SQVTM and CDR2 ANQGSEA. The variable domain in full, with the rest retrieved from reference TRBV29-1 and TRBJ1-1, is SAVISQKPSRDICQRGTSLTIQCQVDSQVTMMFWYRQQPGQSLTLIATANQGSEATYESGFVIDKFPISRPNLTFSTLTVSNMSPEDSSIYLCSAQGEVRTEAFFGQGTRLTVV.

The rearrangement joins TRBV19 to TRBJ1-5, with D hard to call. CDR1 is LNHDA and CDR2 is SQIVND in the germline V gene (reference sequence). V was pared by 3 bases and J by 9 bases, with 9 bases between. The CDR3 sequence is 12 residues long. CDR3 amino acids: CASSILGRPQHF. In DNA form, the CDR3 reads TGTGCCAGTAGTATTCTCGGGCGGCCCCAGCATTTT. Variable domain in full (rest from reference TRBV19 and TRBJ1-5): DGGITQSPKYLFRKEGQNVTLSCEQNLNHDAMYWYRQDPGQGLRLIYYSQIVNDFQKGDIAEGYSVSREKKESFPLTVTSAQKNPTAFYLCASSILGRPQHFGDGTRLSIL.

CDR3 coding DNA: TGCGCCAGCAGCACCGTCGGACAGGGCTACGAGCAGTACTTC. Amino acids: CASSTVGQGYEQYF. The genes are TRBV5-1 and TRBJ2-7, with TRBD1 matching over 8 bases. This CDR3 spans 14 amino acids. CDR1 and CDR2 from the germline V gene are SGHRS and YFSETQ. Trimming cost V 4 bases and J 3 bases; bases outside gene matches: 6. Looking up the rest from reference TRBV5-1 and TRBJ2-7 gives the full variable domain: KAGVTQTPRYLIKTRGQQVTLSCSPISGHRSVSWYQQTPGQGLQFLFEYFSETQRNKGNFPGRFSGRQFSNSRSEMNVSTLELGDSALYLCASSTVGQGYEQYFGPGTRLTVT.

This clone has only one observation. The rearrangement joins TRBV7-9 to TRBJ2-6; 12 bases align to TRBD2. The V gene's germline CDR1 is SEHNR and CDR2 FQNEAQ (reference sequence). J was trimmed by 0 bases and V by 5 bases; bases with no gene match: 5. This CDR3 comprises 18 residues. The CDR3: CASSVRTSGTSGANVLTF. Here the CDR3 DNA reads TGTGCCAGCAGCGTAAGGACTAGCGGGACCTCTGGGGCCAACGTCCTGACTTTC.

This chain uses TRBV5-1 with TRBJ1-1; tentative D call: TRBD1 (5 bases). V lost 4 bases to trimming and J lost 0 bases, with 13 bases between them. CDR1 is SGHRS, CDR2 YFSETQ, per germline. The length of the CDR3 is 15 residues. The CDR3 DNA follows: TGCGCCAGCAGCCCGGGGACGTTGATGAACACTGAAGCTTTCTTT. Translating it yields CASSPGTLMNTEAFF.

The chain recombines TRBV14 with TRBJ1-3; D ambiguous. Germline CDR1 and CDR2: SGHDN and FVKESK. Trimming took 4 bases from V and 4 from J, leaving 14 bases between them. The CDR3 has 15 residues. For the CDR3, the DNA is TGTGCCAGCAGCCGAGTTTTGTCAGCCGGAAACACCATATATTTT. Translating it yields CASSRVLSAGNTIYF.

The chain uses TRBV5-8 and TRBJ1-1; 7 bases align to TRBD1. J lost 0 bases, V lost 0 bases, and 5 bases had no gene match. This CDR3 is built from 16 residues. From germline, CDR1 is SGHTS and CDR2 YDEGEE. The CDR3 DNA sequence: TGTGCCAGCAGCTTGGAGGGACAGATTATGAACACTGAAGCTTTCTTT. Encoded protein: CASSLEGQIMNTEAFF.

The V call is TRBV2, the J call TRBJ1-4; D perhaps matches TRBD1 (6 bases). Between the trimmed V and J ends, which lost 7 bases and 8 bases, there was a span of 17 bases. This CDR3 contains 14 residues. Germline V gives CDR1 SNHLY, CDR2 FYNNEI. This chain's CDR3 is CASTAQGTREKLFF. The DNA for the CDR3 is TGTGCCAGCACCGCACAGGGAACAAGGGAAAAACTGTTTTTT. The variable domain in full, completed from reference TRBV2 and TRBJ1-4, reads EPEVTQTPSHQVTQMGQEVILRCVPISNHLYFYWYRQILGQKVEFLVSFYNNEISEKSEIFDDQFSVERPDGSNFTLKIRSTKLEDSAMYFCASTAQGTREKLFFGSGTQLSVL.

The chain is built from TRBV7-2 and TRBJ1-1; D is undetermined. This CDR3 is built from 13 residues. Germline V CDR1 and CDR2: SGHTA, FQGNSA. Trimming removed 2 bases from V and 0 bases from J, with 4 bases in between. The CDR3 sequence is CASSLPLNTEAFF. As DNA, the CDR3 is TGTGCCAGCAGCTTACCCTTGAACACTGAAGCTTTCTTT.

J is TRBJ1-1 and V is TRBV30, with D possibly TRBD1 on 5 matching bases. V lost 1 base and J lost 0, with 15 bases in between. Per germline, CDR1 GTSNPN and CDR2 SVGIG (reference sequence). This CDR3 contains 16 residues. The chain's CDR3 is CAWSGGRETLNTEAFF. CDR3 coding DNA: TGTGCCTGGAGTGGGGGCCGGGAGACACTGAACACTGAAGCTTTCTTT. Looking up the rest from reference TRBV30 and TRBJ1-1 gives the full variable domain: SQTIHQWPATLVQPVGSPLSLECTVEGTSNPNLYWYRQAAGRGLQLLFYSVGIGQISSEVPQNLSASRPQDRQFILSSKKLLLSDSGFYLCAWSGGRETLNTEAFFGQGTRLTVV.

The CDR3 is CASSRAGLANVLTF. The DNA of the CDR3 is TGTGCCAGCAGCCGAGCAGGATTGGCCAACGTCCTGACTTTC. J is TRBJ2-6 and V is TRBV9; D unclear. The CDR3 spans 14 residues. V lost 4 bases, J lost 6 bases, and 11 bases lay in between. Germline CDR1 and CDR2: SGDLS and YYNGEE.

J is TRBJ1-2 and V is TRBV19; TRBD1 might be the D (5 bases). The V gene's germline CDR1 is LNHDA and CDR2 SQIVND (reference sequence). This CDR3 is 14 amino acids long. Trimming removed 5 bases from V and 2 bases from J, with 12 bases in between. The chain's CDR3 is CASSGDRANYGYTF. The CDR3 DNA reads as TGTGCCAGTAGTGGAGACAGAGCCAACTATGGCTACACCTTC.

The chain joins TRBV6-8 to TRBJ1-1; D ambiguous. V was pared by 8 bases and J by 3 bases, with 4 bases between. Germline CDR1 MNHGY, CDR2 SAAAGT. The CDR3 sequence is 10 residues long. The DNA for the CDR3 is TGTGCCAGCGGGGACACTGAAGCTTTCTTT. Its translation: CASGDTEAFF.

The rearrangement links TRBV4-3 to TRBJ2-1, with D perhaps TRBD1 (5 bases). V gave up 0 bases and J gave up 4 bases, with 13 bases separating them. This CDR3 spans 16 amino acids. Per the germline V gene, CDR1 is LGHNA and CDR2 is YSLEER. The DNA for the CDR3 is TGCGCCAGCAGCCAAGATTCTCTGGGGCTATACAATGAGCAGTTCTTC. Encoded protein: CASSQDSLGLYNEQFF.

This chain joins TRBV10-1 and TRBJ2-3, with a weak D call TRBD1 (5 bases). Germline V CDR1 and CDR2: WNHNN, SYGVQD (reference sequence). The V end lost 1 base, the J end lost 0 bases, and 14 bases lay between the germline ends. The CDR3 has 17 residues. The CDR3 coding sequence is TGCGCCAGCAGTGAGTGGTGGGCAGGGCCTAGCACAGATACGCAGTATTTT. Protein sequence: CASSEWWAGPSTDTQYF.

The V and J genes are TRBV5-4 and TRBJ2-1; 7 bases map to TRBD2. Germline lookup yields CDR1 SGHNT and CDR2 YYREEE (reference sequence). The ends lost 4 bases at V and 2 bases at J; junction bases unmatched: 9. The CDR3 has 16 amino acids. The CDR3 here is CASSVGGRSPYNEQFF. CDR3 DNA sequence: TGTGCCAGCAGCGTGGGGGGGAGATCCCCCTACAATGAGCAGTTCTTC.

This chain links TRBV5-8 with TRBJ2-3; TRBD2 matches 7 bases. The V gene end was trimmed by 3 bases and the J gene end by 3 bases; junction bases not matched to a gene: 10. This CDR3 spans 16 amino acids. From germline, CDR1 is SGHTS and CDR2 YDEGEE. This CDR3 reads CASSSILSGYTDTQYF. The CDR3 DNA follows: TGTGCCAGCAGCTCCATCCTTAGCGGGTATACAGATACGCAGTATTTT.

The V gene is TRBV27, the J gene TRBJ2-7; a possible D gene is TRBD1 (7 bases). The CDR3 covers 18 residues. V was trimmed by 1 base and J by 7 bases, leaving 26 bases between them. Per germline, CDR1 MNHEY and CDR2 SMNVEV (reference sequence). The chain's CDR3 is CASSLFLLLIRQGLEQYF. DNA of the CDR3: TGTGCCAGCAGTTTATTTCTCCTACTTATTCGACAGGGACTGGAGCAGTACTTC.